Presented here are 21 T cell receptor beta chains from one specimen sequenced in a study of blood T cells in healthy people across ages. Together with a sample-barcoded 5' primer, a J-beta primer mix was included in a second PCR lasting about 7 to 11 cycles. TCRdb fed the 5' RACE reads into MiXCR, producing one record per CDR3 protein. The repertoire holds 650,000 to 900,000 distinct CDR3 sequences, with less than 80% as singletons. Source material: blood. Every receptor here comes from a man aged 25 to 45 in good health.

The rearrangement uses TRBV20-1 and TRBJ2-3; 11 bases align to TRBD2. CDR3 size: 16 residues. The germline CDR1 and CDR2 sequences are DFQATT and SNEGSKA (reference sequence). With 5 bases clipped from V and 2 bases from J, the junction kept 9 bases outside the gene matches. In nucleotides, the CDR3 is TGCAGTGCTCGAAAGTATAGCGGGGGGGACACAGATACGCAGTATTTT. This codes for CSARKYSGGDTDTQYF.

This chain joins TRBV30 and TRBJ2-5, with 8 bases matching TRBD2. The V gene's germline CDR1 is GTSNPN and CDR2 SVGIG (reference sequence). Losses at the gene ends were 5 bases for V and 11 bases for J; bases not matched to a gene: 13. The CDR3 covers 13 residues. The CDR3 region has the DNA TGTGCCTGGGCTCCCGGGGGGGCAGGAGTGCAGTACTTC. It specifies CAWAPGGAGVQYF.

This CDR3 is CASSEDTPGVSPLHF. The CDR3 DNA is TGTGCCAGCAGTGAAGACACTCCGGGAGTTTCACCCCTCCACTTT. The V and J genes are TRBV2 and TRBJ1-6, with D unclear. V was cut by 1 base and J by 9 bases, with 13 bases left in between. The CDR3 runs 15 residues. CDR1 is SNHLY and CDR2 is FYNNEI in the germline V gene.

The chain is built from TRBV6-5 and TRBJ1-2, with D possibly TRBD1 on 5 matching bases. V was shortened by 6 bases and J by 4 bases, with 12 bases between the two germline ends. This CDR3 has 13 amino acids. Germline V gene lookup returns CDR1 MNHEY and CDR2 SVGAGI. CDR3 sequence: CASRSGATYGYTF. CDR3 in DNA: TGTGCCAGCAGAAGCGGGGCGACCTATGGCTACACCTTC.

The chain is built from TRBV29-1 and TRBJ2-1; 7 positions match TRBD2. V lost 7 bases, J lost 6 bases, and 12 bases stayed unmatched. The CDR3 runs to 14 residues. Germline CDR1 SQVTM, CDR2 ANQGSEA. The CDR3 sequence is CSGSRGTRVNEQFF. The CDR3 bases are TGCAGCGGATCGCGGGGGACCCGGGTCAATGAGCAGTTCTTC.

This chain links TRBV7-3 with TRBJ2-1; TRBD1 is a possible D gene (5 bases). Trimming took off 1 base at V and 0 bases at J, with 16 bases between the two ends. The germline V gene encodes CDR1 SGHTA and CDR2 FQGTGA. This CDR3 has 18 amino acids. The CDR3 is CASSLNSPGPSSYNEQFF. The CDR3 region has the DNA TGTGCCAGCAGCTTAAACTCGCCAGGGCCGAGCTCCTACAATGAGCAGTTCTTC.

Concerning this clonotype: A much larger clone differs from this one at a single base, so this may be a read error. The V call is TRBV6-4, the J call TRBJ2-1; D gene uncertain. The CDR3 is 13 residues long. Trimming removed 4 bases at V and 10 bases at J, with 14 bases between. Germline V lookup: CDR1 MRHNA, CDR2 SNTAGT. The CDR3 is CASSAGLRSEQFF. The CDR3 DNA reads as TGTGCCAGCAGTGCCGGCCTCCGGAGCGAGCAGTTCTTC.

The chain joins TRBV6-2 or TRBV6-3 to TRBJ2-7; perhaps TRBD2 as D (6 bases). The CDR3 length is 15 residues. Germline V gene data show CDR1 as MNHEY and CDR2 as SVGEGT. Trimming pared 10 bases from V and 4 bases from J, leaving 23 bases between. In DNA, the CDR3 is TGTGCCAACCAGTTCCGGGACTCCGGTGGATACGAGCAGTACTTC. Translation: CANQFRDSGGYEQYF.

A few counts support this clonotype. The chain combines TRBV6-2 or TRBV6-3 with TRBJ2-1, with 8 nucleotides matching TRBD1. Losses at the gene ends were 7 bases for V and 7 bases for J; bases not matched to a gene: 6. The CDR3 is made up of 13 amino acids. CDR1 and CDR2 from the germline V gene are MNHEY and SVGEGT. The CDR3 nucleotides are TGTGCCAGCAACTTGAACAGGGGGAATGAGCAGTTCTTC. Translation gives CASNLNRGNEQFF.

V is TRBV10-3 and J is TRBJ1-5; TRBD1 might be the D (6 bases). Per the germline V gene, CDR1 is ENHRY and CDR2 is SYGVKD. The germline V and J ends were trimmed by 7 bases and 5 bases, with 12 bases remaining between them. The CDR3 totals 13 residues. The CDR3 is CAINNREDQPQHF. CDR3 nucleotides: TGTGCCATCAATAACAGGGAGGATCAGCCCCAGCATTTT.

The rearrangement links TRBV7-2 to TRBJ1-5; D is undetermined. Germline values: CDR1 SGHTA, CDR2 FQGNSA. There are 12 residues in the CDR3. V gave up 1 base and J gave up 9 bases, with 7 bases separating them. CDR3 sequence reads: CASSLDVGPQHF. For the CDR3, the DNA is TGTGCCAGCAGCTTAGATGTGGGGCCCCAGCATTTT.

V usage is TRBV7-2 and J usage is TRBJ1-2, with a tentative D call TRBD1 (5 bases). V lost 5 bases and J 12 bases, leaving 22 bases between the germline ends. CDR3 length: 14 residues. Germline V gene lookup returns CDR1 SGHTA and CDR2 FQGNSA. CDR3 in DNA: TGTGCCAGCAGCCCAGACCCCGGGACCTATGATGACACCTTC. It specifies CASSPDPGTYDDTF.

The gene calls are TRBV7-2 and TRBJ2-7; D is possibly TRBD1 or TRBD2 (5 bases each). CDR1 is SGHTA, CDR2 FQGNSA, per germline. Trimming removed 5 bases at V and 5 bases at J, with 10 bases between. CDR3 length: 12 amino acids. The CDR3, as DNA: TGTGCCAGCAGCCCCGGGGACCACGAGCAGTACTTC. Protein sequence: CASSPGDHEQYF. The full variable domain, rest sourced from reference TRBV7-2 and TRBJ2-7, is GAGVSQSPSNKVTEKGKDVELRCDPISGHTALYWYRQSLGQGLEFLIYFQGNSAPDKSGLPSDRFSAERTGGSVSTLTIQRTQQEDSAVYLCASSPGDHEQYFGPGTRLTVT.

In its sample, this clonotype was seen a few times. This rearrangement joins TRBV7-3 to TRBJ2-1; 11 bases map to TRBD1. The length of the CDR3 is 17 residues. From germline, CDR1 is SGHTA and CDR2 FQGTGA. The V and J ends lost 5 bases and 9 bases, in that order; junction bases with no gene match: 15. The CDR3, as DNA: TGTGCCAGCAGCGCTAACGGTCCCCGGGACAGGGGGTGTGAGCAGTTCTTC. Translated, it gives CASSANGPRDRGCEQFF.

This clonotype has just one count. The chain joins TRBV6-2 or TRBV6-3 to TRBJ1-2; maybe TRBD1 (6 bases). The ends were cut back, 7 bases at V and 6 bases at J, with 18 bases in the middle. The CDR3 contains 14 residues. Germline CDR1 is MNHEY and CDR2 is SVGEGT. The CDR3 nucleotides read TGTGCCAGCACCATGGTCGGGGGCAGAGATGGCTACACCTTC. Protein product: CASTMVGGRDGYTF.

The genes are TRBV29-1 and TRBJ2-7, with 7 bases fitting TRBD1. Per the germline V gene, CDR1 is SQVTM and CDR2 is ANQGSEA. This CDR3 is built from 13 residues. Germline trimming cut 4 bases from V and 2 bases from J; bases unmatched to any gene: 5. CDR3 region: CSVGQGTTYEQYF. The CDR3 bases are TGCAGCGTTGGACAGGGCACGACCTACGAGCAGTACTTC.

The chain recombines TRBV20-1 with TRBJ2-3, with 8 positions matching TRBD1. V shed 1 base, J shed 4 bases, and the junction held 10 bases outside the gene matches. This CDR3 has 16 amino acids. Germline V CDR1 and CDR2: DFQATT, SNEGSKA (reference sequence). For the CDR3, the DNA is TGCAGTGCTAGAGCTCCGGACAGGGCGCACTCAGATACGCAGTATTTT. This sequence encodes CSARAPDRAHSDTQYF.

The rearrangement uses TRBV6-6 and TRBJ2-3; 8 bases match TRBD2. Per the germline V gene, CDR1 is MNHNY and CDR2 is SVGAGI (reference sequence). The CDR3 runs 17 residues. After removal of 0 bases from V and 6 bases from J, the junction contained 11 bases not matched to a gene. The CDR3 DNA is TGTGCCAGCAGTTACTCTGGCGGGGGGACCTTGTGGGATACGCAGTATTTT. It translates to CASSYSGGGTLWDTQYF.

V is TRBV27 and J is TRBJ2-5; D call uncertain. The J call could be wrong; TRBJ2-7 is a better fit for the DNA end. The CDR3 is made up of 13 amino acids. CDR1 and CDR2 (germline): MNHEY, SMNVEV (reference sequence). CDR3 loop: CASSLSSDHEQYF. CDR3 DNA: TGTGCCAGCAGTTTATCTTCGGACCACGAGCAGTACTTC.

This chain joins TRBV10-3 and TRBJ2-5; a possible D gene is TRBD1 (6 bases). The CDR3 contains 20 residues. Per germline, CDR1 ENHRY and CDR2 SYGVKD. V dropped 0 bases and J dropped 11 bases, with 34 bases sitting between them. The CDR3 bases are TGTGCCATCAGTGAGTCGAAATGGTCAATCGGGCAGGGGACCTACAATGAGCAGTACTTC. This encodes CAISESKWSIGQGTYNEQYF.

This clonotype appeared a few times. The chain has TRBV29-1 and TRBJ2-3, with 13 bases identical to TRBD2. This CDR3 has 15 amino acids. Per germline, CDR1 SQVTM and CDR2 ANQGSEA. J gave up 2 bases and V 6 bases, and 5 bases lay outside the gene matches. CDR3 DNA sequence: TGCAGCGTAGGACTAGCGGGGGCATTCACAGATACGCAGTATTTT. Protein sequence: CSVGLAGAFTDTQYF.